The entry below describes one TCR beta chain. As yet, its antigen is unknown. The trim removed 0 bases at V and 5 bases at J, leaving 11 bases unmatched. Germline values: CDR1 MNHEY, CDR2 SVGEGT. This CDR3 comprises 19 residues. The data were obtained in a study of T cell repertoires in cytomegalovirus infection. General study results and limits: Ex vivo responses were dominated by HLA-C-restricted CMV-specific TCR beta clonotypes. Carriage of CMV together with the relevant HLA was identifiable through cumulative public TCR beta family frequency.

TCRdb processed the reads anew with MiXCR; each CDR3 protein has one entry. In the table there are under 300,000 distinct CDR3 sequences, about a sixth of which are singletons. Sequencing was carried out using CD8+ T cells from PBMCs. The receptor was isolated from a human donor in good health (CMV status not recorded). Some clones in this sample may be carry-over from other donors' samples. The chain has TRBV6-2 or TRBV6-3 and TRBJ2-1; 12 bases agree with TRBD2. In nucleotides, the CDR3 is TGTGCCAGCAGTTACTCTCCCCTAGCGGGGGGGCCCGTCGACAATGAGCAGTTCTTC. Residues: CASSYSPLAGGPVDNEQFF.